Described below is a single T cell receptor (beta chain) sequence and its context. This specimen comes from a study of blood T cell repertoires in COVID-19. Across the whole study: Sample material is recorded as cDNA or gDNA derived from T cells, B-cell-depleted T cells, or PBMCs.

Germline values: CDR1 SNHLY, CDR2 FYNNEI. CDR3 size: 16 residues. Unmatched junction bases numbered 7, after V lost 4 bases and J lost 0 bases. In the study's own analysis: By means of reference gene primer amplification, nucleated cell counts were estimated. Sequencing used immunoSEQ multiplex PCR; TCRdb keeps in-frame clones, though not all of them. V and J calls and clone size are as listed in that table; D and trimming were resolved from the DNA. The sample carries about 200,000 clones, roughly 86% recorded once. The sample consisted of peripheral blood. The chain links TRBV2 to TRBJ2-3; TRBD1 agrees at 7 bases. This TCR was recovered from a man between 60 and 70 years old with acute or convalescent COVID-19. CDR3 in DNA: TGTGCCAGCAGTGCGAGACAGGGTTTTAGCACAGATACGCAGTATTTT. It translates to CASSARQGFSTDTQYF.